These T cell receptor beta chains were read from a single sample in a study of T cell repertoires in cytomegalovirus infection. MiXCR, run by TCRdb on the reads, gives a single entry per CDR3 protein. The sample shows roughly 230,000 distinct CDR3 sequences, approximately 15% of them seen only once. Sequencing used CD8+ T cells from PBMCs. Every receptor here comes from a human donor in good health (CMV status not recorded). Some clones in this sample may be carry-over from other donors' samples. CDR3s include the opening cysteine and the closing phenylalanine or tryptophan. A D gene is named only where the DNA matches it firmly. Clone sizes are given selectively: once, few, many, or a class where the clone is expanded.

j_call cdr3_length d_call clone_size v_call cdr3_aa cdr3_nt
TRBJ2-3 14 . few TRBV20-1 CTVSWGESTDTQYF TGCACCGTTTCGTGGGGCGAGAGCACAGATACGCAGTATTTT
TRBJ1-4 14 TRBD1 many TRBV7-9 CASSAQGTNEKLFF TGTGCCAGCAGCGCACAGGGGACTAATGAAAAACTGTTTTTT
TRBJ1-3 15 . . TRBV2 CASSEEETGGNTIYF TGTGCCAGCAGTGAAGAGGAAACAGGCGGAAACACCATATATTTT
TRBJ1-1 14 TRBD1 many TRBV6-1 CASSADRVITEAFF TGTGCCAGCAGTGCAGACAGGGTTATCACTGAAGCTTTCTTT
TRBJ2-1 17 TRBD2 . TRBV20-1 CSAREVGLAGLVNEQFF TGCAGTGCTCGGGAAGTGGGACTAGCGGGCCTAGTCAATGAGCAGTTCTTC
TRBJ2-1 15 TRBD1 . TRBV20-1 CSARDIQGVHNEQFF TGCAGTGCTAGAGATATACAGGGGGTACACAATGAGCAGTTCTTC
TRBJ1-2 14 . few TRBV7-9 CASSLGSGVDGYTF TGTGCCAGCAGCTTAGGTTCTGGGGTGGATGGCTACACCTTC
TRBJ2-3 17 TRBD2 few TRBV28 CASSPPSSGGYTDTQYF TGTGCCAGCAGTCCCCCGTCTAGCGGGGGCTACACAGATACGCAGTATTTT
TRBJ2-3 15 . . TRBV20-1 CSADKTGEGPDTQYF TGCAGTGCTGACAAGACAGGGGAGGGCCCAGATACGCAGTATTTT
TRBJ1-6 14 . many TRBV7-8 CASRRPGDNSPLHF TGTGCCAGCAGGCGGCCGGGTGATAATTCACCCCTCCACTTT
TRBJ1-5 15 TRBD1 few TRBV27 CATSPQGALWQPQHF TGTGCCACCAGTCCCCAGGGGGCTCTTTGGCAGCCCCAGCATTTT
TRBJ2-7 19 TRBD1 many TRBV28 CASSLYLRDLDRGSYEQYF TGTGCCAGCAGTTTATATTTGAGAGACCTGGACAGGGGTTCCTACGAGCAGTACTTC
TRBJ1-4 12 . once TRBV20-1 CSARNRDEKLFF TGCAGTGCTAGGAACCGGGATGAAAAACTGTTTTTT
TRBJ2-1 15 TRBD2 few TRBV13 CASSSSGVPNYEQFF TGTGCCAGCAGCTCCAGCGGGGTCCCGAACTATGAGCAGTTCTTC
TRBJ2-3 17 TRBD2 . TRBV20-1 CSARDLQPSGGTDTQYF TGCAGTGCTAGAGATCTTCAGCCTAGCGGGGGAACAGATACGCAGTATTTT
TRBJ2-1 17 . many TRBV28 CASSLGAGTQTWNEQFF TGTGCCAGCAGTTTAGGCGCCGGGACCCAAACGTGGAATGAGCAGTTCTTC
TRBJ2-3 17 TRBD1 few TRBV6-2/TRBV6-3 CASSYPYRGSGTDTQYF TGTGCCAGCAGTTACCCCTACAGGGGGTCGGGCACAGATACGCAGTATTTT
TRBJ1-1 17 TRBD1 . TRBV9 CASSATGGIASNTEAFF TGTGCCAGCAGCGCGACAGGGGGTATAGCCAGTAACACTGAAGCTTTCTTT
TRBJ1-2 14 . . TRBV5-5 CASSLAWGEYGYTF TGTGCCAGCAGCTTGGCGTGGGGAGAGTATGGCTACACCTTC
TRBJ2-3 18 . few TRBV10-3 CAISESQPGAGRTDTQYF TGTGCCATCAGTGAGTCGCAACCGGGGGCCGGTCGCACAGATACGCAGTATTTT
TRBJ1-2 14 . . TRBV12-3/TRBV12-4 CASSSQGNNYGYTF TGTGCCAGCAGTTCACAGGGTAATAACTATGGCTACACCTTC
TRBJ2-1 15 TRBD2 few TRBV6-6 CASRALAGGQDEQFF TGTGCCAGCAGAGCCCTAGCGGGGGGGCAGGATGAGCAGTTCTTC
TRBJ2-7 15 TRBD1 few TRBV11-2 CASSLVTGTEVEQYF TGTGCCAGCAGCTTAGTGACGGGGACAGAGGTCGAGCAGTACTTC
TRBJ1-4 12 . many TRBV14 CASSQDRVKLFF TGTGCCAGCAGCCAAGATCGGGTAAAACTGTTTTTT
TRBJ1-1 14 . . TRBV7-3 CASSLVVQNTEAFF TGTGCCAGCAGCTTAGTCGTCCAGAACACTGAAGCTTTCTTT
TRBJ2-1 12 TRBD2 . TRBV3-1 CASSPSGTSVIF TGTGCCAGCAGCCCGAGTGGGACTAGCGTGATCTTC
TRBJ2-3 13 . . TRBV7-9 CASSLAGLDTQYF TGTGCCAGCAGCTTAGCTGGCTTAGATACGCAGTATTTT
TRBJ2-7 15 TRBD1 . TRBV4-3 CASSQDQGALGEQYF TGCGCCAGCAGCCAAGATCAGGGGGCGTTGGGTGAGCAGTACTTC
TRBJ2-1 13 . many TRBV7-9 CASSQLDSNEQFF TGTGCCAGCAGCCAACTAGATTCCAATGAGCAGTTCTTC
TRBJ2-4 18 TRBD1 many TRBV7-6 CASSLVVGQGGSSGIQYF TGTGCCAGCAGCTTAGTCGTCGGACAGGGGGGGTCTAGTGGCATTCAGTACTTC
TRBJ2-7 16 TRBD1 once TRBV11-2 CASRPTGTGNYYEQYF TGTGCCAGCCGCCCAACCGGGACAGGGAACTATTACGAGCAGTACTTC
TRBJ1-2 17 . . TRBV28 CASSYLSGGGPPYGYTF TGTGCCAGCAGTTACTTATCCGGGGGAGGGCCACCCTATGGCTACACCTTC
TRBJ1-1 12 . few TRBV6-6 CASIFGPTEAFF TGTGCCAGCATTTTTGGGCCCACTGAAGCTTTCTTT
TRBJ2-3 17 . many TRBV15 CATSRALGRVYTDTQYF TGTGCCACCAGCAGAGCTCTCGGGAGAGTATACACAGATACGCAGTATTTT
TRBJ2-2 13 . . TRBV29-1 CSATPGRTGELFF TGCAGCGCTACCCCAGGCCGCACCGGGGAGCTGTTTTTT
TRBJ1-3 15 . many TRBV4-3 CASSQDRITGNTIYF TGCGCCAGCAGCCAAGACAGGATCACTGGAAACACCATATATTTT
TRBJ2-2 12 . . TRBV5-5 CASSLSPRELFF TGTGCCAGCAGCTTAAGTCCACGGGAGCTGTTTTTT
TRBJ2-7 15 . many TRBV7-9 CASSPGVGVSYEQYF TGTGCCAGCAGCCCAGGGGTCGGAGTTTCCTACGAGCAGTACTTC
TRBJ2-1 15 . many TRBV9 CASSKIEVSYNEQFF TGTGCCAGCAGCAAAATAGAAGTCTCCTACAATGAGCAGTTCTTC
TRBJ2-7 16 TRBD1 many TRBV7-9 CASNSETGTGYDEQYF TGTGCCAGCAATTCGGAGACCGGGACAGGGTATGACGAGCAGTACTTC
TRBJ1-5 15 TRBD1 many TRBV19 CASSIGTGGNQPQHF TGTGCCAGTAGTATCGGGACAGGGGGCAATCAGCCCCAGCATTTT
TRBJ2-3 13 . many TRBV7-9 CASSLTYTDTQYF TGTGCCAGCAGCTTAACCTACACAGATACGCAGTATTTT
TRBJ1-2 14 . . TRBV28 CASSPTSGGNGYTF TGTGCCAGCAGTCCAACGTCGGGGGGAAATGGCTACACCTTC
TRBJ1-2 12 . . TRBV29-1 CSVEDIGDGYTF TGCAGCGTTGAAGATATAGGGGATGGCTACACCTTC
TRBJ2-3 14 . many TRBV7-2 CASSAPPAVDTQYF TGTGCCAGCAGCGCGCCCCCTGCAGTAGATACGCAGTATTTT
TRBJ2-1 17 . . TRBV5-4 CASSFKVGVNSYNEQFF TGTGCCAGCAGCTTTAAAGTGGGGGTCAACTCCTACAATGAGCAGTTCTTC
TRBJ2-2 12 . . TRBV28 CASPDSAGELFF TGTGCCAGTCCAGACAGCGCCGGGGAGCTGTTTTTT
TRBJ2-2 16 . many TRBV6-1 CASRDTKFTGSGELFF TGTGCCAGCAGGGACACTAAATTTACGGGGTCCGGGGAGCTGTTTTTT
TRBJ2-1 12 . . TRBV7-2 CASSSSRYEQFF TGTGCCAGCAGCTCGAGTCGGTATGAGCAGTTCTTC
TRBJ1-4 16 . . TRBV6-2/TRBV6-3 CASSYPGTPGNEKLFF TGTGCCAGCAGTTACCCAGGGACCCCCGGCAATGAAAAACTGTTTTTT
TRBJ2-7 16 TRBD1 few TRBV29-1 CSVELLETGALSEQYF TGCAGCGTTGAGCTCCTCGAGACAGGGGCCCTCTCCGAGCAGTACTTC
TRBJ1-5 19 . few TRBV6-6 CASSYSKAGITNSNQPQHF TGTGCCAGCAGTTACTCGAAGGCAGGAATTACTAATAGCAATCAGCCCCAGCATTTT
TRBJ2-5 17 TRBD2 few TRBV5-1 CASSPARLAGPEETQYF TGCGCCAGCAGCCCTGCGCGTCTAGCGGGGCCCGAAGAGACCCAGTACTTC
TRBJ1-2 12 . . TRBV6-5 CASSTLFGGYTF TGTGCCAGCAGCACCCTCTTTGGTGGCTACACCTTC
TRBJ2-5 15 . many TRBV6-2/TRBV6-3 CASSTYGQRQETQYF TGTGCCAGCAGTACGTACGGACAGCGCCAAGAGACCCAGTACTTC